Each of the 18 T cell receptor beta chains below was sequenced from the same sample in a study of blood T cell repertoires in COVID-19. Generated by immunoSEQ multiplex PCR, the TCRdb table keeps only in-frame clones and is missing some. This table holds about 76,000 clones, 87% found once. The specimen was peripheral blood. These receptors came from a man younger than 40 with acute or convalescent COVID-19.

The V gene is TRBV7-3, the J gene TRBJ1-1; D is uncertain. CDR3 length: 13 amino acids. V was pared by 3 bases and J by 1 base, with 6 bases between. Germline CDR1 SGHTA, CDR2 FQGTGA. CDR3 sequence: CASSFGTNTEAFF. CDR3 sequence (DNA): TGTGCCAGCAGCTTTGGCACGAACACTGAAGCTTTCTTT.

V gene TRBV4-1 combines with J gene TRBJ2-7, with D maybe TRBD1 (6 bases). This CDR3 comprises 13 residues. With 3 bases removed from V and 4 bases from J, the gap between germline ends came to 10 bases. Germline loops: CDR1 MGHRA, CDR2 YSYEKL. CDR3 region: CASSHPGQYEQYF. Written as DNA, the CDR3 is TGCGCCAGCAGCCACCCGGGACAATACGAGCAGTACTTC.

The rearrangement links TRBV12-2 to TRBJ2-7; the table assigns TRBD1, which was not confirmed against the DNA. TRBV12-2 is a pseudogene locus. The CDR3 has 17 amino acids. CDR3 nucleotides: TGTGCAAGTCGCTTGACCTTCCCGGGACAGTGTTCCTACGAGCAGTACTTC. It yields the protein CASRLTFPGQCSYEQYF.

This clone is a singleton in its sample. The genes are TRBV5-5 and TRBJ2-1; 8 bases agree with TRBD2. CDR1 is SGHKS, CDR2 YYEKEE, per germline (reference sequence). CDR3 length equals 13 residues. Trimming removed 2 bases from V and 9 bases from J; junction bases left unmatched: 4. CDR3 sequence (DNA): TGTGCCAGCAGCTTCGAGCGGGAGTTTGAGCAGTTCTTC. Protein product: CASSFEREFEQFF. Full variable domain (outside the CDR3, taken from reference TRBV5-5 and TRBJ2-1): DAGVTQSPTHLIKTRGQQVTLRCSPISGHKSVSWYQQVLGQGPQFIFQYYEKEERGRGNFPDRFSARQFPNYSSELNVNALLLGDSALYLCASSFEREFEQFFGPGTRLTVL.

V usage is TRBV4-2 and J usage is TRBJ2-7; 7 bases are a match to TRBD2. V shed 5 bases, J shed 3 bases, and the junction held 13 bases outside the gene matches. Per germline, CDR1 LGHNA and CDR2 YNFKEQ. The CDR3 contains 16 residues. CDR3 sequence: CASSVIRPSGIYEQYF. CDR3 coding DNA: TGTGCCAGCAGCGTCATCCGTCCAAGCGGGATCTACGAGCAGTACTTC.

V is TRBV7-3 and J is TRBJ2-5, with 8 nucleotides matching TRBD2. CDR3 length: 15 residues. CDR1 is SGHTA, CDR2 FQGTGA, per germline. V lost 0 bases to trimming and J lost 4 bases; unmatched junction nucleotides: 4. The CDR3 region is CASSLTWLAGETQYF. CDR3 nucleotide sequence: TGTGCCAGCAGCTTAACGTGGCTAGCGGGAGAGACCCAGTACTTC.

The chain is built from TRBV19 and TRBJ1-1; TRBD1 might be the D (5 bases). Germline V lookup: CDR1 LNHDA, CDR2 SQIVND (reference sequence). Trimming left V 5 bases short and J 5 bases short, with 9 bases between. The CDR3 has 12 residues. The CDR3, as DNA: TGTGCCAGTAGTCCAGGGTGGACTGAAGCTTTCTTT. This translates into CASSPGWTEAFF.

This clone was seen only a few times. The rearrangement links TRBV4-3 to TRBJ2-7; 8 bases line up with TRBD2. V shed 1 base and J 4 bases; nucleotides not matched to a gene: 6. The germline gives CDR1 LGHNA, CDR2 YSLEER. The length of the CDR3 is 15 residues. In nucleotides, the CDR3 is TGCGCCAGCAGCCAAGGATTTGCGGGGGGTTACGAGCAGTACTTC. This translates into CASSQGFAGGYEQYF.

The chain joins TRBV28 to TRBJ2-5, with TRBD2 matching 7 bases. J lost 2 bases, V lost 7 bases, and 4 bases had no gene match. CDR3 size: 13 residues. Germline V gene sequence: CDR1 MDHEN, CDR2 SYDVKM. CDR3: CASIGRQQETQYF. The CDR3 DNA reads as TGTGCCAGCATCGGGAGGCAACAAGAGACCCAGTACTTC.

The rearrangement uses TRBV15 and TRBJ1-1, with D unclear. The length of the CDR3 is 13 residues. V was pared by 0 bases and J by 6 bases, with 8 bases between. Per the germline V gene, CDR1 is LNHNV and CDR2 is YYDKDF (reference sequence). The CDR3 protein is CATSRDGGAEAFF. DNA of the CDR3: TGTGCCACCAGCAGAGATGGCGGCGCTGAAGCTTTCTTT.

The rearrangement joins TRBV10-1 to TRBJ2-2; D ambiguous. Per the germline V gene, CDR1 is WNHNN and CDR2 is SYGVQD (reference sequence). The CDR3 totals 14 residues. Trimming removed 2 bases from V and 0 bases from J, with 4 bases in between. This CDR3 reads CASSERANTGELFF. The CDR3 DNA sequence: TGCGCCAGCAGTGAGCGCGCGAACACCGGGGAGCTGTTTTTT.

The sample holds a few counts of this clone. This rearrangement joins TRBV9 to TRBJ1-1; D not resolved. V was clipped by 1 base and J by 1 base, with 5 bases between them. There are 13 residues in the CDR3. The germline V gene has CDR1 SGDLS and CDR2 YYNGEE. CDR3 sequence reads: CASSVRGNTEAFF. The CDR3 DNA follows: TGTGCCAGCAGCGTACGGGGGAACACTGAAGCTTTCTTT.

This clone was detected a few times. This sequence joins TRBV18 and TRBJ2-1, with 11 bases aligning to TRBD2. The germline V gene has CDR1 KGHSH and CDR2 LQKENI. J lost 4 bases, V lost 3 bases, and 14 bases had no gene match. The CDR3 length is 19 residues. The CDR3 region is CASSPYRNLAGGPYNEQFF. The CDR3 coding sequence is TGTGCCAGCTCACCTTACAGGAATCTAGCGGGAGGCCCTTACAATGAGCAGTTCTTC.

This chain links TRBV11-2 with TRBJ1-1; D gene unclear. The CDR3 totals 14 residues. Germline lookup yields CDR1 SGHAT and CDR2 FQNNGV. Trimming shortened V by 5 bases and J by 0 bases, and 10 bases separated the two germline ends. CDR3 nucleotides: TGTGCCAGCAGCCACGGAGTGGTGAACACTGAAGCTTTCTTT. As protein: CASSHGVVNTEAFF.

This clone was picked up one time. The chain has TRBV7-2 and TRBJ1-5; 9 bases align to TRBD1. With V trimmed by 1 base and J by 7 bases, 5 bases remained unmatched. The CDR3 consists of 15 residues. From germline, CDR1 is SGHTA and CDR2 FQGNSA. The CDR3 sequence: CASSLGGTGTQPQHF. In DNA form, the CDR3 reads TGTGCCAGCAGCTTAGGAGGGACAGGGACGCAGCCCCAGCATTTT.

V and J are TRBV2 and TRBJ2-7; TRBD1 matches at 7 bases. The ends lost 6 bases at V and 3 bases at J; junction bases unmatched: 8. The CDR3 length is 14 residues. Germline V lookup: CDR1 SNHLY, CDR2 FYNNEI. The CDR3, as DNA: TGTGCCAGCAGCCAGGACGGACAGGACTACGAGCAGTACTTC. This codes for CASSQDGQDYEQYF.

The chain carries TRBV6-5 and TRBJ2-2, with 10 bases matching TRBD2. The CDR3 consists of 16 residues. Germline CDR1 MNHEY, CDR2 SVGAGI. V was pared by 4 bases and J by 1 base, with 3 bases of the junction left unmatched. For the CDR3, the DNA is TGTGCCAGCAGTTCATGGACTAGCGGGAACACCGGGGAGCTGTTTTTT. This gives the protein CASSSWTSGNTGELFF.

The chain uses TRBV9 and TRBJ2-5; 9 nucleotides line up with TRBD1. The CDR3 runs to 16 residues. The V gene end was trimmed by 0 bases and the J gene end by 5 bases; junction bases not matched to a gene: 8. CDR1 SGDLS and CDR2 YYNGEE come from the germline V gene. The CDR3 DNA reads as TGTGCCAGCAGCGTAGGGGGACGTGGACAGGGGGAGACCCAGTACTTC. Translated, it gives CASSVGGRGQGETQYF.